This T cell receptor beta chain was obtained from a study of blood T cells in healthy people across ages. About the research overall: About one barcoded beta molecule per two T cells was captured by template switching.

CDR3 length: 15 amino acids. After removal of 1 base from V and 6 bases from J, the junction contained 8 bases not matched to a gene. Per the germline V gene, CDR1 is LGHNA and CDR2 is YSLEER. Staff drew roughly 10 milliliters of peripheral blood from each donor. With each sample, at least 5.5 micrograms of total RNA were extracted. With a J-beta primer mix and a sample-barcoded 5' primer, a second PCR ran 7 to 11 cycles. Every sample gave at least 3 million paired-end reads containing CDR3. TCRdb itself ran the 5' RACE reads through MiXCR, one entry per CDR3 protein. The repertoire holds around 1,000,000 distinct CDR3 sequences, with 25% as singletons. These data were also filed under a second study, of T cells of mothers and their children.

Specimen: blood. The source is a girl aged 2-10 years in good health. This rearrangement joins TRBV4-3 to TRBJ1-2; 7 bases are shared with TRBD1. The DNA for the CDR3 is TGCGCCAGCAGCCAAGGGGTCCAGGGGGAGGATGGCTACACCTTC. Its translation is CASSQGVQGEDGYTF.